The entry below describes one T cell receptor beta chain. This clonotype showed up just a few times. Its cognate antigen has yet to be identified. No quality values exist for individual bases; no much larger clone is one base distant. The sample originates from a study of T-cell reconstitution after alpha-beta-depleted transplantation in children listed by TCRdb under 2016. In terms of the full investigation: T-cell immune reconstitution after TCRalphabeta/CD19-depleted allogeneic hematopoietic cell transplantation in children was quantitatively tracked in the study by means of TCR repertoire profiling.

Library creation used PCR. Sequencer: Illumina HiSeq 2500. TCR libraries were prepared with molecular barcoding, using unique molecular identifiers to normalize TCRbeta repertoire quantification. TCRdb ran its own pipeline on the public reads, namely fastp trimming at Q25 and MiXCR clone calling, and kept in-frame beta chains. Here each entry gathers all rows of one CDR3 protein and keeps the most common genes and DNA. The table for this sample lists tens of thousands of distinct CDR3 sequences; around an eighth of them were counted only once. Jointly, the top ten make up less than 35% of the sample. What this sample's treatment or condition label stands for: allogeneic hematopoietic cell transplantation with graft depleted of TCRalphabeta T cells and CD19 B cells. The children who served as transplant recipients had been given grafts of TCRalphabeta/CD19-depleted allogeneic hematopoietic cells. Looking up the germline V gene yields CDR1 SGHRS and CDR2 YFSETQ. Trimming costs V 1 base and J 4 bases, and their ends lie 6 bases apart. From its cysteine to its phenylalanine, the CDR3 spans 13 amino acids. The sequence is cut down to CDR3 DNA, 39 bases in frame from base 1.

Broad study findings and their caveats: Apparently early alphabetaT-cell count recovery about two months after transplant reportedly relied on only several hundred rapidly expanded clones derived from non-depleted graft cells. The frequencies of hyperexpanded clones fell over the following months, and after one year, T-cell counts and TCRbeta diversity were mostly attributed to newly produced T cells. In some patients, the high TCRbeta diversity seen at day 60 was put down to recipient T cells and intrathymic progenitors that had survived conditioning.

The receptor comes from a male patient aged 2-15 years who had a stem cell transplant for acute lymphoblastic leukemia, so the T cells may come from the graft donor. The chain links TRBV5-1 with TRBJ2-1; no D segment can be confidently identified. The starting material was PBMCs, mostly from graft donor cells, obtained 180 days after TCRalphabeta/CD19-depleted stem cell transplant. The DNA sequence follows: TGCGCCAGCAGCTTGCTGCCTTACAATGAGCAGTTCTTC. Its protein reads: CASSLLPYNEQFF.